The rows below give T cell receptor beta chains drawn from one sample of a study of blood T cell repertoires in COVID-19. Sequencing used immunoSEQ multiplex PCR; TCRdb keeps in-frame clones, though not all of them. The data show hundreds of thousands of clones, roughly 80% seen once. The material sequenced was peripheral blood. The receptors come from a woman between 65 and 79 years old with active or convalescent COVID-19. Both conserved end residues are part of each CDR3. The D gene is left open where the match is weak. Expanded clones are given a class, and other clones once, few, many or no size at all.

CDR3nt	CDR3aa	len	d_gene	v_gene	j_gene	abundance
TGTGCCATCAGACCGACAGGAGATAATTCACCCCTCCACTTT	CAIRPTGDNSPLHF	14	NA	TRBV10-3	TRBJ1-6	NA
TGTGCCAGCAGTGAGGGGGCGCCTGCCCCGGATGGCTACACCTTC	CASSEGAPAPDGYTF	15	NA	TRBV6-1	TRBJ1-2	NA
TGTGCCAGCAGTTTGGGGCAGGGCCAGAGGAATGAGCAGTTCTTC	CASSLGQGQRNEQFF	15	NA	TRBV27	TRBJ2-1	many
TGTGCCAGCAGCCACCGTACCGGGACAGGGGCTAACGAGCAGTACTTC	CASSHRTGTGANEQYF	16	TRBD1	TRBV5-4	TRBJ2-7	NA
TGTGCCTGGACGGAGTTGAGGGGAGGAAAACTGTTTTTT	CAWTELRGGKLFF	13	NA	TRBV30	TRBJ1-4	NA
TGCGCCAGCAGGGACAGCTCCTACGAGCAGTACTTC	CASRDSSYEQYF	12	NA	TRBV23-1	TRBJ2-7	NA
TGTGCCACCCGGCACGGGGAGGAAGAGACCCAGTACTTC	CATRHGEEETQYF	13	NA	TRBV10-3	TRBJ2-5	NA
TGCAGCGTTGAAACTAGCGGCATGAGCTCCTACAATGAGCAGTTCTTC	CSVETSGMSSYNEQFF	16	TRBD2	TRBV29-1	TRBJ2-1	NA
TGCGCCAGCAGCGTCATGGGGGGGGCCGTCTACAATGAGCAGTTCTTC	CASSVMGGAVYNEQFF	16	NA	TRBV4-1	TRBJ2-1	once
TGTGCCAGCCAACTGACAACCGGGACAGGGAAGGGCTACACCTTC	CASQLTTGTGKGYTF	15	TRBD1	TRBV2	TRBJ1-2	NA
TGCAGTGCGAGTCAGGAAGGCTACACCTTC	CSASQEGYTF	10	NA	TRBV20-1	TRBJ1-2	few
TGTGCCAGCAGCTTAGGACTACCGAGCACAGATACGCAGTATTTT	CASSLGLPSTDTQYF	15	NA	TRBV7-6	TRBJ2-3	NA
TGTGCCAGCAGTTCTATAGCTAACTATGGCTACACCTTC	CASSSIANYGYTF	13	NA	TRBV6-5	TRBJ1-2	few
TGTGCCAGCAGTTCCGGGACTAGCGTGACCAGCTCCTACGAGCAGTACTTC	CASSSGTSVTSSYEQYF	17	TRBD2	TRBV6-2/TRBV6-3	TRBJ2-7	NA
TGCGCCAGCAGCGCACGGACAGCCCCGCGGGAGACCCAGTACTTC	CASSARTAPRETQYF	15	NA	TRBV5-1	TRBJ2-5	NA
TGTGCCAGCAGGGGACTAGCGGGAACAGATACGCAGTATTTT	CASRGLAGTDTQYF	14	TRBD2	TRBV2	TRBJ2-3	NA
TGTGCCAGCAGCTTTGAGTCCGGAAACACCATATATTTT	CASSFESGNTIYF	13	NA	TRBV5-5	TRBJ1-3	NA
TGCGCCAGCAGCCAAGATTCGGGAGGCCCCTGGCCCGAGCAGTACTTC	CASSQDSGGPWPEQYF	16	TRBD2	TRBV4-1	TRBJ2-7	NA
TGTGCCAGCAGTTTTACTAGCGGGGAGAGAAACATTCAGTACTTC	CASSFTSGERNIQYF	15	TRBD2	TRBV27	TRBJ2-4	many
TGTGCCAGCAGTTTATCTTGGAGGGATACGCAGTATTTT	CASSLSWRDTQYF	13	NA	TRBV12-3/TRBV12-4	TRBJ2-3	NA
TGTGCCAGTAAGGTGCAGGGGCAAGAGACCCAGTACTTC	CASKVQGQETQYF	13	NA	TRBV19	TRBJ2-5	NA
TGTGCCTGGAGCGATCACAGGGGAAACTATGGCTACACCTTC	CAWSDHRGNYGYTF	14	TRBD1	TRBV30	TRBJ1-2	NA
TGTGCCAGCAGCCAAGCCTCCGGGACAGACGATTCCCTTAACTATGGCTACACCTTC	CASSQASGTDDSLNYGYTF	19	TRBD1	TRBV4-2	TRBJ1-2	NA
TGCGCCAGCAGCTTGATCAGGGGGCTCAACGAGCAGTACTTC	CASSLIRGLNEQYF	14	TRBD1	TRBV5-1	TRBJ2-7	NA
TGTGCCTGGAGCCCGCCCGGTGAAGGAAACACCATATATTTT	CAWSPPGEGNTIYF	14	NA	TRBV30	TRBJ1-3	NA
TGTGCCAGCAGCATAACAGGTCAGAGTGAAGCTTTCTTT	CASSITGQSEAFF	13	NA	TRBV9	TRBJ1-1	once
TGCAGCGGGCAGTACACAGATACGCAGTATTTT	CSGQYTDTQYF	11	NA	TRBV29-1	TRBJ2-3	NA
TGTGCCAGCAGCCAAGACGTTAGAGGGTTCTCTGGAAACACCATATATTTT	CASSQDVRGFSGNTIYF	17	NA	TRBV3-1/TRBV3-2	TRBJ1-3	NA
TGTGCCAGTAGTATAGTGGGGACTGCAACCTACGAGCAGTACTTC	CASSIVGTATYEQYF	15	NA	TRBV19	TRBJ2-7	NA
TGTGCCACCAGTGGTGGACTAGCGGAGAGCTCCTACAATGAGCAGTTCTTC	CATSGGLAESSYNEQFF	17	TRBD2	TRBV24-1	TRBJ2-1	few
TGTGCCAGCAGCTTGCCCTTCACAGGAACCTACGAGCAGTACTTC	CASSLPFTGTYEQYF	15	NA	TRBV5-6	TRBJ2-7	NA
TGTGCCAGCAGATCTAGCGGGAGGGGGGCCGGGGAGCTGTTTTTT	CASRSSGRGAGELFF	15	TRBD2	TRBV6-5	TRBJ2-2	NA
TGTGCCAGCAGTTTCTCAACAAGAGGGGGCTCTCCCAATCAGCCCCAGCATTTT	CASSFSTRGGSPNQPQHF	18	TRBD1	TRBV6-7	TRBJ1-5	few